The sequence of this T cell receptor beta chain was determined in a study of cytomegalovirus exposure and HLA in healthy donors. Study as a whole: Some 85 million unique TCRs, all from HLA-typed donors, were included in an early release of the data. Study-wide points: Indistinguishable V segments, including TRBV6-2 and TRBV6-3, were excluded. Solely CMV serostatus was available to characterize immune exposure.

On this clone itself: Its antigen is not known. Because the CDR3 is missing its conserved closing phenylalanine or tryptophan, this is likely a read error.

The CDR3 runs to 17 residues. The germline CDR1 and CDR2 sequences are SGHTA and FQGNSA. With V trimmed by 5 bases and J by 8 bases, 14 bases remained unmatched. Primers for the PCR totalled 60 Vbeta and 13 Jbeta. TCRdb's table, derived via immunoSEQ multiplex PCR, lists solely in-frame clones and lacks some. This table holds roughly 73,000 clones, 60% to 75% found once. The J gene is TRBJ1-6, the V gene TRBV7-2, with 8 positions matching TRBD1. Sequencing was carried out using PBMCs. The receptor comes from a man aged 70 or older in good health and CMV-seronegative. CDR3 amino acids: CASSPTNVDRGDSPLHL. The CDR3, as DNA: TGTGCCAGCAGCCCAACAAACGTCGACAGGGGAGATTCACCCCTCCACCTT.